The 9 T cell receptor beta chains below come from one sample, sequenced in a study of blood T cell repertoires in COVID-19. This table comes from immunoSEQ multiplex PCR, and its TCRdb copy is limited to in-frame clones, with some not included. The repertoire holds about 490,000 clones, with around 85% as singletons. The sample taken for sequencing was peripheral blood. Receptor source: a human donor in a cohort sampled during active COVID-19.

The V call is TRBV7-2, the J call TRBJ1-2, with 10 bases identical to TRBD1. The V gene's germline CDR1 is SGHTA and CDR2 FQGNSA. J lost 4 bases, V lost 6 bases, and 5 bases had no gene match. The CDR3 covers 14 residues. CDR3 loop: CASRVTGGPYGYTF. CDR3 coding DNA: TGTGCCAGCAGGGTGACAGGGGGCCCCTATGGCTACACCTTC.

The chain is built from TRBV5-4 and TRBJ2-3, with 15 bases fitting TRBD2. V lost 5 bases to trimming and J lost 6 bases; unmatched junction nucleotides: 10. The germline CDR1 and CDR2 sequences are SGHNT and YYREEE (reference sequence). The CDR3 covers 17 residues. As DNA, the CDR3 is TGTGCCAGCAGACTCGACACCGGGACTAGCGGGAGGGATACGCAGTATTTT. It is translated as CASRLDTGTSGRDTQYF.

The J gene is TRBJ2-1, the V gene TRBV28, with TRBD2 matching over 7 bases. In germline, CDR1 is MDHEN, CDR2 SYDVKM. The CDR3 totals 16 residues. With 4 bases clipped from V and 4 bases from J, the junction kept 10 bases outside the gene matches. The CDR3 DNA reads as TGTGCCAGCAGTTCTCGAGCGGGACGGGTATACAATGAGCAGTTCTTC. Protein sequence: CASSSRAGRVYNEQFF.

The rearrangement uses TRBV25-1 and TRBJ2-2; TRBD2 agrees at 7 bases. Germline-derived CDR1 and CDR2 are MGHDK and SYGVNS. The CDR3 totals 15 residues. V dropped 8 bases and J dropped 6; count of bases not matched to a gene: 12. The CDR3 here is CASGTRGRVAGELFF. The CDR3 bases are TGTGCCAGCGGAACGCGTGGGAGGGTAGCCGGGGAGCTGTTTTTT.

This clone was recorded only once. The chain links TRBV19 to TRBJ2-7; 9 nucleotides agree with TRBD1. The CDR3 contains 15 residues. Germline CDR1 reads LNHDA; CDR2 reads SQIVND (reference sequence). V was clipped by 4 bases and J by 4 bases; unmatched bases: 8. The CDR3 coding sequence is TGTGCCAGTAGTACAACGGGACAGGGAAAATACGAGCAGTACTTC. Translating it yields CASSTTGQGKYEQYF. Looking up the rest from reference TRBV19 and TRBJ2-7 gives the full variable domain: DGGITQSPKYLFRKEGQNVTLSCEQNLNHDAMYWYRQDPGQGLRLIYYSQIVNDFQKGDIAEGYSVSREKKESFPLTVTSAQKNPTAFYLCASSTTGQGKYEQYFGPGTRLTVT.

The rearrangement links TRBV27 to TRBJ2-3, with 10 bases aligning to TRBD2. V was pared by 3 bases and J by 3 bases, with 9 bases of the junction left unmatched. The CDR3 length is 17 residues. Germline loops: CDR1 MNHEY, CDR2 SMNVEV (reference sequence). CDR3 in amino acids: CASSFPPLAGVTDTQYF. DNA for the CDR3: TGTGCCAGCAGTTTCCCACCTCTAGCGGGAGTGACAGATACGCAGTATTTT.

The chain couples TRBV7-9 to TRBJ1-4; D ambiguous. Germline values: CDR1 SEHNR, CDR2 FQNEAQ (reference sequence). The CDR3 totals 13 residues. V lost 8 bases to trimming and J lost 0 bases, with 7 bases between them. CDR3 nucleotide sequence: TGTGCCAGCGACGGAGCAACTAATGAAAAACTGTTTTTT. Its translation is CASDGATNEKLFF.

This clone was detected only once. The rearrangement uses TRBV18 and TRBJ1-2; D ambiguous. Germline V gives CDR1 KGHSH, CDR2 LQKENI. Trimming removed 2 bases at V and 8 bases at J, with 18 bases between. The CDR3 consists of 15 residues. The CDR3 region has the DNA TGTGCCAGCTCACCAGAGTTACAGATGGTTACAGGCTACACCTTC. It is translated as CASSPELQMVTGYTF.

The rearrangement links TRBV7-9 to TRBJ2-2; D perhaps matches TRBD1 (5 bases). There are 15 residues in the CDR3. Germline V gene sequence: CDR1 SEHNR, CDR2 FQNEAQ (reference sequence). V lost 4 bases and J 5 bases, leaving 14 bases between the germline ends. CDR3 residues: CASSYPATGTGELFF. As DNA, the CDR3 is TGTGCCAGCAGCTACCCAGCAACAGGTACCGGGGAGCTGTTTTTT.